This T cell receptor (beta chain) comes out of a study of OX40 agonist ivuxolimab in advanced cancers. Study outcomes and limitations: Averaging showed that CD8+ T cells had more expanded clones than CD4+ did.

CDR3 length equals 12 residues. In germline, CDR1 is MDHEN, CDR2 SYDVKM. V was pared by 6 bases and J by 3 bases, with 9 bases between. This clone was found a few times. No antigen is known for it. Clones were read by immunoSEQ multiplex PCR, and TCRdb kept only the in-frame ones, dropping some. There are 67,000 or so clones in the sample; about 85% occur only once, and approximately 4% lies in the top ten. The chain links TRBV28 to TRBJ2-7; no clear D. The receptor was isolated from an adult with an advanced solid tumor such as melanoma, head and neck, liver or kidney cancer. The starting material was CD4+ or CD8+ T cells sorted from blood, obtained in a trial of the OX40 agonist ivuxolimab. CDR3 loop: CASSPQNYEQYF. Written as DNA, the CDR3 is TGTGCCAGCAGCCCGCAAAACTACGAGCAGTACTTC.